This TCR beta chain was sequenced in a study of blood T cells in healthy people across ages. The authors ran a second PCR of about 7 to 12 cycles using a sample-barcoded 5' primer and a J-beta primer mix. Via MiXCR, TCRdb re-called the 5' RACE reads, giving one row per CDR3 protein. Among roughly 1,800,000 distinct CDR3 sequences, 49% were seen once, and the ten largest hold about 2.1%. Trimming at V came to 4 bases and at J to 1 base, leaving 9 bases not matched to a gene. CDR3 length: 16 amino acids. The chain employs TRBV12-3 or TRBV12-4 and TRBJ2-5, with 7 positions matching TRBD2. The origin of this receptor is a woman in her 40s in good health. Sample: blood. The CDR3, as DNA: TGTGCCAGCAGTTATCGTTTCGGGAGGCGCCAAGAGACCCAGTACTTC. It encodes CASSYRFGRRQETQYF.